This TCR beta chain was sequenced for a study of T cell responses to AZD1222 COVID-19 vaccine. With respect to this clone: Its antigen is unidentified.

The study, taken as a whole, reports: Donors skewed white British and female; clonal diversity was possibly underestimated. Researchers took repertoire samples only after the peak T cell response had come. Spike-specific TCR breadth and depth rose after two AZD1222 doses. Spike was spanned by vaccine-associated CD4 TCRs, with dominance at 160-218 and 743-854.

Method: immunoSEQ multiplex PCR; TCRdb's copy keeps in-frame clones and lacks some. The table records some 130,000 clones, roughly 89% of them present only once. The sequencing here drew on peripheral blood, taken on day 0 of AZD1222 vaccination. This sequence originates from an adult in good health.

In nucleotides, the CDR3 is TGTGCCAGCAGCTTAGATGTGGGGTCGCGAGAGACCCAGTACTTC. Translation gives CASSLDVGSRETQYF. The chain recombines TRBV11-2 with TRBJ2-5; D gene unclear. CDR3 length: 15 residues. Germline CDR1 is SGHAT and CDR2 is FQNNGV. The V and J ends lost 0 bases and 4 bases respectively, with 12 bases between them.